This entry is about one T cell receptor beta chain. The sample comes from a study of blood T cell repertoires in COVID-19. Study summary: Samples taken during acute and convalescent COVID-19 were collected in the United States, Italy and Spain. PBMCs, B-cell-depleted T cells, or T cells provided the cDNA or gDNA that made up the material.

In germline, CDR1 is SGHRS, CDR2 YFSETQ. CDR3 length equals 13 residues. V lost 0 bases and J 4 bases, leaving 7 bases between the germline ends. Authors' processing steps: Estimation of nucleated cell counts relied on the amplification of reference gene primers. Libraries were prepared by immunoSEQ multiplex PCR; TCRdb keeps only in-frame clonotypes and omits some of them. That table is the source of V, J and clone size, and D and trimming were worked out from the DNA. The sample records more than 95,000 clones, around 80% being singletons. The chain has TRBV5-1 and TRBJ2-5; D unclear. The specimen sequenced was peripheral blood. The source is a woman aged 45-65 years with acute or convalescent COVID-19. The CDR3 DNA reads as TGCGCCAGCAGCTTGGGTGACATAGAGACCCAGTACTTC. This codes for CASSLGDIETQYF.